This is a list of T cell receptor beta chains from one sample in a study of cytomegalovirus exposure and HLA in healthy donors. TCRdb keeps only in-frame clones here, not all; method: immunoSEQ multiplex PCR. The sample contains about 170,000 clones, over 70% of which appear only once. Sequenced: PBMCs. These receptors all come from a woman in her forties or fifties in good health and CMV-seropositive. The CDR3 runs from the conserved cysteine through the conserved F or W. A D gene is named only where the DNA matches it firmly. Expanded clones get a size class; other rows say once, few or many, or leave the size out.

v_gene	len	d_gene	abundance	j_gene	CDR3nt	CDR3aa
TRBV13	13	NA	NA	TRBJ1-2	TGTGCCAGCAGCTTAGCAGGGGACTATGGCTACACCTTC	CASSLAGDYGYTF
TRBV30	13	NA	once	TRBJ1-4	TGTGCCTGGAATCCAGGCCCGAATGAAAAACTGTTTTTT	CAWNPGPNEKLFF
TRBV2	13	TRBD2	NA	TRBJ2-7	TGTGCCAGCACGGCGGGAGGACCCTACGAGCAGTACTTC	CASTAGGPYEQYF
TRBV7-2	18	TRBD2	NA	TRBJ2-3	TGTGCCAGCAGCTTAGAGCGGGGTGCTAGCGGGAGGGGTGATACGCAGTATTTT	CASSLERGASGRGDTQYF
TRBV5-8	20	TRBD1	NA	TRBJ1-1	TGTGCCAGCAGCTTGGGCTACTCCAGGGACAGTCGGAGTATGAACACTGAAGCTTTCTTT	CASSLGYSRDSRSMNTEAFF
TRBV15	14	NA	once	TRBJ2-7	TGTGCCACCAGCAGCAGGGGAAGGGCCTACGAGCAGTACTTC	CATSSRGRAYEQYF
TRBV7-9	15	TRBD2	NA	TRBJ2-1	TGTGCCAGCAGTCCTCGGCGGGGGAGTATTGATGAGCAGTTCTTC	CASSPRRGSIDEQFF
TRBV10-3	19	TRBD2	NA	TRBJ2-1	TGTGCCATCAGCCCCCCGGTAGCGGGGGGCTCGAGCTCCTACAATGAGCAGTTCTTC	CAISPPVAGGSSSYNEQFF
TRBV19	14	NA	NA	TRBJ1-4	TGTGCCAGTATGCCCCGGACGGGAAATGAAAAACTGTTTTTT	CASMPRTGNEKLFF
TRBV5-8	16	TRBD1	NA	TRBJ2-7	TGTGCCAGCAGGCTTCCGGGACAGGGAAACTCCTACGAGCAGTACTTC	CASRLPGQGNSYEQYF
TRBV27	15	NA	NA	TRBJ2-3	TGTGCCAGCAGTCGGGCCACATTAGGGGGAGATACGCAGTATTTT	CASSRATLGGDTQYF
TRBV2	15	NA	NA	TRBJ1-4	TGTGCCAGCAAGAGGGACACCGCAACTAATGAAAAACTGTTTTTT	CASKRDTATNEKLFF
TRBV21-1	17	NA	NA	TRBJ1-5	TGTGCCAGCAGCAAAGCTGTTAGAATCGATAGCAATCAGCCCCAGCATTTT	CASSKAVRIDSNQPQHF
TRBV11-2	12	NA	NA	TRBJ2-2	TGTGCCAGCAACCTCTATACCGGGGAGCTGTTTTTT	CASNLYTGELFF
TRBV13	14	NA	NA	TRBJ1-1	TGTGCCAGCAGCGCCGGAGCCACGAACACTGAAGCTTTCTTT	CASSAGATNTEAFF
TRBV23-1	16	TRBD2	NA	TRBJ2-1	TGCGCCAGCAGTCACACCTTAGCGGGAGGAGGCAATGAGCAGTTCTTC	CASSHTLAGGGNEQFF
TRBV7-2	13	TRBD2	few	TRBJ2-7	TGTGCCAGCAGCTTTTATAGCGGGGACCAATGGGACTTC	CASSFYSGDQWDF
TRBV7-9	14	NA	once	TRBJ2-1	TGTGCCAGCGCCCCTACCGGGGTAAAGAATGAGCAGTTCTTC	CASAPTGVKNEQFF
TRBV7-2	18	TRBD2	NA	TRBJ2-2	TGTGCCAGCAGCTTAGATTCTAGCGGGAGTCCCAACACCGGGGAGCTGTTTTTT	CASSLDSSGSPNTGELFF
TRBV5-1	14	TRBD1	NA	TRBJ1-5	TGCGCCAGCAGCCAGGGACAGGGTAATCAGCCCCAGCATTTT	CASSQGQGNQPQHF
TRBV28	14	NA	NA	TRBJ1-5	TGTGCCAGCACCCTCCCAGGCCTGTATCAGCCCCAGCATTTT	CASTLPGLYQPQHF
TRBV28	17	TRBD2	NA	TRBJ2-2	TGTGCCAGCAGTGGGCGGACTAGCGGGAGGAACACCGGGGAGCTGTTTTTT	CASSGRTSGRNTGELFF